This T cell receptor beta chain emerged from a study of T cells in Graves' hyperthyroidism and ophthalmopathy. The investigators amplified TCR beta CDR3 regions from RNA transcripts. The HTBI primer set was used in a first-round RT-PCR of the TCR CDR3. TCRdb passed the multiplex PCR reads through MiXCR, listing each CDR3 protein once. The table has 480,000 or so distinct CDR3 sequences, roughly 14% seen once. There are 13 residues in the CDR3. CDR1 is SGHRS and CDR2 is YFSETQ in the germline V gene. Between the trimmed V and J ends, which lost 5 bases and 5 bases, there was a span of 12 bases. The table lists this clonotype with a count of one.

This receptor was obtained from a woman between 18 and 30 years old with Graves' hyperthyroidism. The sample comprised blood. The chain carries TRBV5-1 and TRBJ2-3; D gene ambiguous. The CDR3 DNA reads TGCGCCAGCAGGGCGAAAGGTGGAGATACGCAGTATTTT. This translates into CASRAKGGDTQYF.